What follows are 27 T cell receptor beta chains derived from one specimen sequenced in a study of blood T cell repertoires in COVID-19. Method: immunoSEQ multiplex PCR; TCRdb's copy keeps in-frame clones and lacks some. The data show more than 50,000 clones, approximately 85% seen once. Sequencing was carried out using peripheral blood. These receptors were collected from a human donor in a cohort sampled during active COVID-19.

The J gene is TRBJ1-4, the V gene TRBV6-5; 8 bases fit TRBD1. This CDR3 is 14 amino acids long. V lost 6 bases to trimming and J lost 8 bases; unmatched junction nucleotides: 8. Germline values: CDR1 MNHEY, CDR2 SVGAGI. The CDR3 protein is CASRETGVGEKLFF. The CDR3 DNA is TGTGCCAGCAGGGAGACAGGGGTAGGAGAAAAACTGTTTTTT.

In nucleotides, the CDR3 is TGTGCCAGCAAGCCGGGACTTGCCTACGAGCAGTACTTC. Encoded protein: CASKPGLAYEQYF. The rearrangement uses TRBV7-2 and TRBJ2-7; D may be TRBD2 (6 bases). Germline assignment: CDR1 SGHTA and CDR2 FQGNSA. The CDR3 has 13 residues. Between the trimmed V and J ends, which lost 7 bases and 2 bases, there was a span of 12 bases.

The chain has TRBV5-1 and TRBJ2-1, with 10 bases lining up with TRBD2. V shed 0 bases and J 6 bases; nucleotides not matched to a gene: 3. CDR3 length: 15 residues. Germline V gene sequence: CDR1 SGHRS, CDR2 YFSETQ. The CDR3 loop is CASSLALAGANEQFF. In DNA, the CDR3 is TGCGCCAGCAGCTTGGCCCTAGCGGGGGCCAATGAGCAGTTCTTC.

The chain is built from TRBV7-9 and TRBJ2-1; perhaps TRBD1 as D (5 bases). There are 12 residues in the CDR3. V was clipped by 6 bases and J by 6 bases, with 9 bases between them. Germline CDR1 reads SEHNR; CDR2 reads FQNEAQ (reference sequence). CDR3 amino acids: CASRNRFNEQFF. The CDR3 nucleotides are TGTGCCAGCAGAAACAGGTTCAATGAGCAGTTCTTC.

This clone was seen only once. This chain links TRBV9 with TRBJ1-2; no clear D gene. V dropped 0 bases and J dropped 1 base, with 7 bases sitting between them. The V gene's germline CDR1 is SGDLS and CDR2 YYNGEE. There are 14 residues in the CDR3. The CDR3 reads CASSVAGFNYGYTF. The CDR3 DNA follows: TGTGCCAGCAGCGTAGCGGGATTTAACTATGGCTACACCTTC.

V and J are TRBV6-5 and TRBJ2-7, with 10 bases fitting TRBD1. CDR1 is MNHEY and CDR2 is SVGAGI in the germline V gene. The CDR3 consists of 14 residues. V lost 5 bases and J lost 5; bases outside the gene matches: 6. CDR3 in DNA: TGTGCCAGCAGTAAGGGGGGACAGGGGAACGAGCAGTACTTC. Translated: CASSKGGQGNEQYF.

The chain combines TRBV29-1 with TRBJ1-1; D unresolved. CDR3 length equals 11 residues. Germline V CDR1 and CDR2: SQVTM, ANQGSEA. V gave up 5 bases and J gave up 0 bases, with 4 bases separating them. CDR3: CSVTVNTEAFF. The CDR3 nucleotides are TGCAGCGTTACGGTGAACACTGAAGCTTTCTTT.

As DNA, the CDR3 is TGTGCCAGCTCACCAGGTACCCCTAGGGAGGAGACCCAGTACTTC. Its translation is CASSPGTPREETQYF. The chain is built from TRBV18 and TRBJ2-5; weak D call: TRBD2 (5 bases). CDR3 length: 15 residues. Germline-derived CDR1 and CDR2 are KGHSH and LQKENI. V lost 2 bases to trimming and J lost 5 bases, with 15 bases between them.

The J gene is TRBJ2-1, the V gene TRBV3-1 (or the pseudogene TRBV3-2), with TRBD1 identical over 9 bases. V dropped 3 bases and J dropped 4; count of bases not matched to a gene: 4. CDR1 and CDR2 (germline): LGHDT, YNNKEL (reference sequence). This CDR3 is 15 amino acids long. The CDR3 is CASSQTGGIYNEQFF. Written as DNA, the CDR3 is TGTGCCAGCAGCCAGACAGGGGGGATATACAATGAGCAGTTCTTC.

This clone was seen only once. The gene calls are TRBV6-5 and TRBJ2-1, with 8 bases that match TRBD1. The CDR3 length is 14 residues. Germline loops: CDR1 MNHEY, CDR2 SVGAGI. The J segment lost 8 bases and the V segment lost 6 bases, leaving 9 bases of the junction unmatched. The CDR3 DNA follows: TGTGCCAGCAGGACCCAGGGGGCTGTGGATGAGCAGTTCTTC. Protein product: CASRTQGAVDEQFF.

The rearrangement links TRBV7-8 to TRBJ2-5; a weak D match, TRBD1 (5 bases). Germline CDR1 is SGHVS and CDR2 is FQNEAQ. V was shortened by 1 base and J by 10 bases, with 16 bases between the two germline ends. CDR3 length: 14 amino acids. The CDR3 DNA reads as TGTGCCAGCAGCTTAGACCCCCAACAGGCGAGCCAGTACTTC. Its translation: CASSLDPQQASQYF.

About this clone: At one of its ends the junction is not consistent with the germline gene, which may arise from a read error. V usage is TRBV6-5 and J usage is TRBJ2-7, with 11 bases identical to TRBD1. The germline gives CDR1 MNHEY, CDR2 SVGAGI. The CDR3 has 15 residues. The CDR3 here is CAGSPRDRGSYEQYF. DNA for the CDR3: TGTGCCGGCAGTCCGCGGGACAGGGGGTCCTACGAGCAGTACTTC.

The V gene is TRBV27, the J gene TRBJ2-1; TRBD2 matches at 10 bases. Germline CDR1 is MNHEY and CDR2 is SMNVEV (reference sequence). CDR3 length equals 12 residues. V shed 7 bases and J 13 bases; nucleotides not matched to a gene: 7. The CDR3 is CASKESGGDQFF. CDR3 bases: TGTGCCAGCAAAGAGAGCGGGGGGGACCAGTTCTTC.

The chain recombines TRBV27 with TRBJ1-6, with D perhaps matching TRBD1 (6 bases). Germline V CDR1 and CDR2: MNHEY, SMNVEV (reference sequence). CDR3 size: 16 residues. The V end lost 9 bases, the J end lost 8 bases, and 23 bases lay between the germline ends. The CDR3 spells CASTTGWGRDHSPLHF. CDR3 DNA sequence: TGTGCCAGTACGACAGGCTGGGGCCGAGACCATTCACCCCTCCACTTT.

This chain connects TRBV6-1 to TRBJ2-7; 9 nucleotides line up with TRBD1. The CDR3 is 15 amino acids. Trimming took 2 bases from V and 6 from J; bases not matched to a gene: 8. Germline loops: CDR1 MNHNS, CDR2 SASEGT. This CDR3 is CASSESGQGRVEQYF. DNA for the CDR3: TGTGCCAGCAGTGAATCAGGACAGGGGCGTGTCGAGCAGTACTTC.

This chain's CDR3 is CASSGETSSYEQYF. DNA for the CDR3: TGTGCCAGCAGCGGGGAGACTAGCTCTTACGAGCAGTACTTC. The V gene is TRBV2, the J gene TRBJ2-7, with 7 bases lining up with TRBD2. The CDR3 has 14 residues. Germline V gives CDR1 SNHLY, CDR2 FYNNEI. Trimming cost V 6 bases and J 4 bases; bases outside gene matches: 9.

The V and J genes are TRBV9 and TRBJ2-2; 11 bases are shared with TRBD2. The CDR3 loop spans 17 amino acids. Germline lookup yields CDR1 SGDLS and CDR2 YYNGEE. The V and J ends lost 4 bases and 4 bases, in that order; junction bases with no gene match: 9. The CDR3 sequence is CASSINSGGAATGELFF. In DNA form, the CDR3 reads TGTGCCAGCAGCATCAATAGCGGGGGGGCCGCCACCGGGGAGCTGTTTTTT.

The CDR3 sequence: CAIKGGTDTQYF. The CDR3 nucleotides read TGTGCCATCAAGGGAGGCACAGATACGCAGTATTTT. This sequence joins TRBV10-3 and TRBJ2-3; D may be TRBD2 (5 bases). Trimming removed 7 bases from V and 1 base from J, with 6 bases in between. This CDR3 contains 12 residues. CDR1 ENHRY and CDR2 SYGVKD come from the germline V gene.

This chain uses TRBV7-2 with TRBJ2-6, with 8 positions matching TRBD1. Germline values: CDR1 SGHTA, CDR2 FQGNSA. V dropped 4 bases and J dropped 0; count of bases not matched to a gene: 8. CDR3 length equals 18 residues. This CDR3 is CASSSYRGASSGANVLTF. The CDR3 bases are TGTGCCAGCAGCTCTTACAGGGGGGCCTCCTCTGGGGCCAACGTCCTGACTTTC.

V and J are TRBV7-2 and TRBJ2-5; possible D gene TRBD1, 5 bases. The germline V gene encodes CDR1 SGHTA and CDR2 FQGNSA. V was shortened by 4 bases and J by 1 base, with 16 bases between the two germline ends. There are 16 residues in the CDR3. The CDR3 coding sequence is TGTGCCAGCAGCTCTCCAGGGTCAACCCCCCAAGAGACCCAGTACTTC. It specifies CASSSPGSTPQETQYF.

This rearrangement joins TRBV7-2 to TRBJ1-3, with D possibly TRBD1 on 5 matching bases. Germline CDR1 SGHTA, CDR2 FQGNSA. The V end was cut by 5 bases, the J end by 4 bases, with 12 bases between. The CDR3 runs 14 residues. The DNA of the CDR3 is TGTGCCAGCAGCCCGGGACTGCTGGGAAACACCATATATTTT. This sequence encodes CASSPGLLGNTIYF. The whole variable domain, filled in from reference TRBV7-2 and TRBJ1-3, reads GAGVSQSPSNKVTEKGKDVELRCDPISGHTALYWYRQSLGQGLEFLIYFQGNSAPDKSGLPSDRFSAERTGGSVSTLTIQRTQQEDSAVYLCASSPGLLGNTIYFGEGSWLTVV.

This chain joins TRBV11-1 and TRBJ2-1; 7 bases line up with TRBD2. CDR1 and CDR2 from the germline V gene are SGHAT and FQDESV (reference sequence). J was trimmed by 0 bases and V by 5 bases; bases with no gene match: 7. This CDR3 region has 16 residues. The CDR3 loop is CASSRITSASYNEQFF. CDR3 sequence (DNA): TGTGCCAGCAGCCGCATTACTAGCGCCTCCTACAATGAGCAGTTCTTC.

The chain links TRBV5-8 to TRBJ1-6, with 7 bases identical to TRBD1. V trimming: 4 bases; J trimming: 8 bases; junction bases outside the gene matches: 3. There are 13 residues in the CDR3. Germline-derived CDR1 and CDR2 are SGHTS and YDEGEE. The CDR3 DNA is TGTGCCAGCAGCACCGGACAGGATTCACCCCTCCACTTT. Residues: CASSTGQDSPLHF.

V and J are TRBV29-1 and TRBJ1-2; TRBD1 aligns across 10 bases. V trimming: 7 bases; J trimming: 10 bases; junction bases outside the gene matches: 9. The CDR3 sequence is 12 residues long. Germline CDR1 reads SQVTM; CDR2 reads ANQGSEA. As DNA, the CDR3 is TGCAGCGGACAGGGGGCGCAGAGTCTCTACACCTTC. Amino acids: CSGQGAQSLYTF.

The rearrangement links TRBV5-1 to TRBJ2-2; D unclear. V lost 0 bases to trimming and J lost 0 bases, with 9 bases between them. The CDR3 consists of 16 residues. Looked up from germline, CDR1 is SGHRS and CDR2 is YFSETQ. In DNA form, the CDR3 reads TGCGCCAGCAGCTTGGGAACATCTTCGAACACCGGGGAGCTGTTTTTT. Translating it yields CASSLGTSSNTGELFF.

In DNA form, the CDR3 reads TGTGCCAGTAGTATAAGGGGTGGGAACACTGAAGCTTTCTTT. Protein sequence: CASSIRGGNTEAFF. The chain is built from TRBV19 and TRBJ1-1; tentatively, D is TRBD1 (5 bases). This CDR3 has 14 residues. Per germline, CDR1 LNHDA and CDR2 SQIVND (reference sequence). V lost 2 bases and J 1 base, leaving 8 bases between the germline ends.

The chain carries TRBV4-3 and TRBJ1-1, with a possible D match to TRBD1 (5 bases). The germline V and J ends were trimmed by 6 bases and 1 base, with 9 bases remaining between them. Germline loops: CDR1 LGHNA, CDR2 YSLEER. The CDR3 length is 13 residues. CDR3 DNA sequence: TGCGCCAGCAGAAAGGACAAGAACACTGAAGCTTTCTTT. The encoded protein is CASRKDKNTEAFF.